This TCR beta chain was recorded in a study of cytomegalovirus exposure and HLA in healthy donors. This table comes from immunoSEQ multiplex PCR, and its TCRdb copy is limited to in-frame clones, with some not included. The table records approximately 220,000 clones, 75% to 95% of them present only once. While the first cohort had 600 to 800 subjects, the donors belonged to the separate validation cohort of roughly 130 subjects. Regarding the study as a whole: The study designated 150 to 200 TCR beta chains cytomegalovirus-associated.

Of note for this clone: Its matching antigen is unknown.

The germline V gene has CDR1 SGHRS and CDR2 YFSETQ. The CDR3 contains 16 residues. J gave up 2 bases and V 5 bases, and 10 bases lay outside the gene matches. Material for sequencing was PBMCs. The sequence was obtained from a woman aged 18-29 years in good health and CMV-seronegative. The chain has TRBV5-1 and TRBJ2-1, with 7 bases lining up with TRBD2. The CDR3 DNA reads TGCGCCAGCAGTTACCAGCGGGATCTGACCTACAATGAGCAGTTCTTC. The encoded protein is CASSYQRDLTYNEQFF.